These T cell receptor beta chains were read from a single sample in a study of OX40 agonist ivuxolimab in advanced cancers. Sequencing was performed with immunoSEQ multiplex PCR; in TCRdb, only in-frame clones are kept and a portion is missing. The sample contains around 50,000 clones, roughly 90% of which appear only once. The specimen was CD4+ or CD8+ T cells sorted from blood, collected in a trial of the OX40 agonist ivuxolimab. The receptors derive from an adult with an advanced solid tumor such as melanoma, head and neck, liver or kidney cancer. Both conserved end residues are part of each CDR3. The D gene is left open where the match is weak. Size is omitted from some rows. Given values are once, few, many or a class for expanded clones.

abundance	v_gene	d_gene	j_gene	CDR3nt	CDR3aa
-	TRBV7-6	-	TRBJ2-5	TGTGCCAGCAGCTTATTGGGGGGTTTTGAGACCCAGTACTTC	CASSLLGGFETQYF
few	TRBV11-3	-	TRBJ2-1	TGTGCCAGCAGCTTAACGTTCGGATACAATGAGCAGTTCTTC	CASSLTFGYNEQFF
-	TRBV5-4	-	TRBJ2-1	TGTGCCAGCAGCTTGCGCAATGAGCAGTTCTTC	CASSLRNEQFF
few	TRBV6-1	-	TRBJ2-3	TGTGCCAGCAATGGCGGGAGCACAGATACGCAGTATTTT	CASNGGSTDTQYF
-	TRBV5-1	-	TRBJ2-5	TGCGCCAGCAGCTTGATGGGGGGCTGGGGAGAGACCCAGTACTTC	CASSLMGGWGETQYF
-	TRBV27	-	TRBJ1-3	TGTGCCAGCAGTTTATCGTTCGGGCCACCTGGAAACACCATATATTTT	CASSLSFGPPGNTIYF
few	TRBV5-5	-	TRBJ2-7	TGTGCCAGCAGCCCCGTCCACTACGAGCAGTACTTC	CASSPVHYEQYF
few	TRBV9	TRBD1	TRBJ1-2	TGTGCCAGCAGCGTAGACGGGACAGAACGATATGGCTACACCTTC	CASSVDGTERYGYTF
-	TRBV16	-	TRBJ2-5	TGTGCCAGCAGCCAAGGACAGATACAAGAGACCCAGTACTTC	CASSQGQIQETQYF
-	TRBV6-1	TRBD1	TRBJ2-1	TGTGCCAGCAGTGAATACAGGGGGCAGAATGAGCAGTTCTTC	CASSEYRGQNEQFF
few	TRBV4-2	-	TRBJ1-2	TGTGCCAGCAGCCGCTCCCCCTGGGGGGGGAGGGGGGCTAACTATGGCTACACCTTC	CASSRSPWGGRGANYGYTF
-	TRBV28	-	TRBJ2-1	TGTGCCAGCAGTCCAAGCGGGTTCTCCTACAATGAGCAGTTCTTC	CASSPSGFSYNEQFF
-	TRBV28	TRBD2	TRBJ2-5	TGTGCCAGCAGTTCCACGACTAGCCGAGAGAGGGAGACCCAGTACTTC	CASSSTTSRERETQYF
once	TRBV5-1	TRBD1	TRBJ2-2	TGCGCCAGCAGCGAAAGGACAGGGAGCGCCGGGGAGCTGTTTTTT	CASSERTGSAGELFF
-	TRBV18	-	TRBJ2-6	TGTGCCAGCTCACCGGAGGGGGCGGGTACTGGGGCCAACGTCCTGACTTTC	CASSPEGAGTGANVLTF
-	TRBV7-9	TRBD1	TRBJ1-1	TGTGCCAGCAGCTTGGCGACAGGGGGCACTGAAGCTTTCTTT	CASSLATGGTEAFF
once	TRBV11-3	-	TRBJ2-7	TGTGCCAGCAGCCCCTCCCGAGGGAACGAGCAGTACTTC	CASSPSRGNEQYF
-	TRBV30	-	TRBJ1-4	TGTGCCTGGACCCGGGGTGATGAAAAACTGTTTTTT	CAWTRGDEKLFF
-	TRBV10-3	-	TRBJ2-1	TGTGCCATCACCCTAGACCCCTTAGGGCATGAGCAGTTCTTC	CAITLDPLGHEQFF
-	TRBV29-1	-	TRBJ2-7	TGCAGCGTTGCCGGGAGCGCGAGCTACGAGCAGTACTTC	CSVAGSASYEQYF
-	TRBV7-2	TRBD2	TRBJ2-5	TGTGCCAGCACGACGGGAGGGCCTGAGACCCAGTACTTC	CASTTGGPETQYF
-	TRBV7-9	-	TRBJ1-1	TGTGCCAGCAGCCCCAGACGGTACACTGAAGCTTTCTTT	CASSPRRYTEAFF
-	TRBV14	-	TRBJ2-3	TGTGCCAGCAGCCCCTGGCCAAGCACAGATACGCAGTATTTT	CASSPWPSTDTQYF
-	TRBV6-1	-	TRBJ1-2	TGTGCCAGCAGTGCGGGAGACAGCCACTATGGCTACACCTTC	CASSAGDSHYGYTF
-	TRBV11-2	TRBD1	TRBJ2-1	TGTGCCAGCAGCTTCCGGTACCAGGGGGTAAGCAATGAGCAGTTCTTC	CASSFRYQGVSNEQFF
-	TRBV9	-	TRBJ1-1	TGTGCCAGCAGCGTACGCCCGGACGGTAACACTGAAGCTTTCTTT	CASSVRPDGNTEAFF
-	TRBV11-3	TRBD2	TRBJ2-1	TGTGCCAGCAGCCTCCTAGCGGGAGGGGACAATGAGCAGTTCTTC	CASSLLAGGDNEQFF
few	TRBV4-1	-	TRBJ2-3	TGCGCCAGCAGCCAAGAGAGACTTCTACCGACAGATACGCAGTATTTT	CASSQERLLPTDTQYF
-	TRBV10-3	TRBD2	TRBJ2-1	TGTGCCATCAGCTTAAGCGGGGAGAATGAGCAGTTCTTC	CAISLSGENEQFF
-	TRBV27	-	TRBJ1-4	TGTGCCAGCAGTACAGGGAAACCCTCTGGGGAACTGTTTTTT	CASSTGKPSGELFF
once	TRBV4-2	-	TRBJ1-1	TGTGCCAGCAGCCAAGACGAAGTTGAAGCTTTCTTT	CASSQDEVEAFF
-	TRBV30	-	TRBJ1-2	TGTGCCTGGAGTGTATCGGCCATAAGAGGTGGCTACACCTTC	CAWSVSAIRGGYTF
-	TRBV7-9	TRBD2	TRBJ2-5	TGTGCCAGCAGCTTAGGAGCGGGAGGGAGGGAGACCCAGTACTTC	CASSLGAGGRETQYF
-	TRBV18	-	TRBJ2-5	TGTGCCAGCTCACCAGGACTAGGGGGAGAGACCCAGTACTTC	CASSPGLGGETQYF
-	TRBV5-6	-	TRBJ1-1	TGTGCCAGCAGCTTGGGCATGAACACTGAAGCTTTCTTT	CASSLGMNTEAFF
-	TRBV12-5	TRBD1	TRBJ2-2	TGTGCTAGTGGTTTGGGACAGGGGGTCCCCACCGGGGAGCTGTTTTTT	CASGLGQGVPTGELFF
-	TRBV6-5	-	TRBJ2-7	TGTGCCAGCAGTGACCCTACCGGCACCTACGAGCAGTACTTC	CASSDPTGTYEQYF
-	TRBV27	-	TRBJ2-5	TGTGCCAGCAGTTTTCTTTGGGGGGATGAGACCCAGTACTTC	CASSFLWGDETQYF
once	TRBV7-2	-	TRBJ1-2	TGTGCCAGCAGCTCCCTAGGGCTGAGCTACACCTTC	CASSSLGLSYTF
-	TRBV15	TRBD1	TRBJ1-4	TGTGCCACCAGCACTGGGACAGTAAGGGAAAAACTGTTTTTT	CATSTGTVREKLFF
-	TRBV18	-	TRBJ1-5	TGTGCCAGCTCACCAGGCAATAGCAATCAGCCCCAGCATTTT	CASSPGNSNQPQHF
-	TRBV9	-	TRBJ1-2	TGTGCCAGCAGCGTTTATACCGGGACGGGAGGCTACACCTTC	CASSVYTGTGGYTF
-	TRBV18	-	TRBJ2-1	TGTGCCAGCGTCCGGGAGCCCCCCTACAATGAGCAGTTCTTC	CASVREPPYNEQFF
-	TRBV20-1	-	TRBJ1-4	TGCAGTGGCCGGCTAAGAGAAAAACTGTTTTTT	CSGRLREKLFF
-	TRBV11-2	-	TRBJ2-3	TGTGCCAGCAGCTTGAGCGGCTATGCCACAGATACGCAGTATTTT	CASSLSGYATDTQYF
-	TRBV27	TRBD2	TRBJ2-7	TGTGCCAGCAGTCCTAGGAGCCAAATAGCGGGAGGGACCTACGAGCAGTACTTC	CASSPRSQIAGGTYEQYF
-	TRBV4-1	TRBD2	TRBJ2-3	TGCGCCAGCAGCCAAGAGCGGTCAGCGGGAGGCTTGGATACGCAGTATTTT	CASSQERSAGGLDTQYF
-	TRBV5-4	-	TRBJ2-1	TGTGCCAGCAGCTTTGGGGGTCTAGCGAGAAATGAGCAGTTCTTC	CASSFGGLARNEQFF
-	TRBV28	TRBD2	TRBJ2-1	TGTGCCAGCAGTTTTCACGGGGGGAGCTCCTACAATGAGCAGTTCTTC	CASSFHGGSSYNEQFF
-	TRBV10-3	-	TRBJ1-2	TGTGCCATCAGTGAAAGGACTAACTATGGCTACACCTTC	CAISERTNYGYTF
-	TRBV5-4	-	TRBJ1-3	TGTGCCAGCAGCTCGGGGGGAATCTCTGGAAACACCATATATTTT	CASSSGGISGNTIYF
-	TRBV7-2	-	TRBJ2-1	TGTGCCAGCAGCTTGGGCTGGGAAGGCGGGGTGAATTACTACAATGAGCAGTTCTTC	CASSLGWEGGVNYYNEQFF
-	TRBV5-1	-	TRBJ2-7	TGCGCCAGTGCTTTTGGGGGCTCCTACGAGCAGTACTTC	CASAFGGSYEQYF
-	TRBV11-2	TRBD2	TRBJ2-5	TGTGCCAGCAGCACCCGGACTAGCGGGAGGGGGGAGACCCAGTACTTC	CASSTRTSGRGETQYF
-	TRBV7-6	TRBD1	TRBJ2-7	TGTGCCAGCAGCTTAGGAGACAGGGACGAGCAGTACTTC	CASSLGDRDEQYF
-	TRBV5-6	-	TRBJ1-1	TGTGCCAGCAGATACGGACAGAACACTGAAGCTTTCTTT	CASRYGQNTEAFF
-	TRBV7-9	-	TRBJ2-7	TGTGCCAGCAGCCACAAGCTAGGGGGGTTTGGCGAGCAGTACTTC	CASSHKLGGFGEQYF
-	TRBV7-2	-	TRBJ1-2	TGTGCCAGCAGCTTAACAGAAGCTAACTATGGCTACACCTTC	CASSLTEANYGYTF
-	TRBV30	TRBD2	TRBJ2-1	TGTGCCTGGAGGTCTACTAGCGGGGGGGTTGGAGCCTACAATGAGCAGTTCTTC	CAWRSTSGGVGAYNEQFF